This entry concerns a single T cell receptor (beta chain). Its specific antigen is unknown. Qualities for individual bases were not recorded, and no much larger clone is one base off. To prepare the library, the immunoSEQ multiplex PCR assay was applied. A mixture of 60 forward primers for TCR Vbeta segments and 13 reverse primers for TCR Jbeta segments was used in the multiplex PCR. The CDR3 region of rearranged TCR beta genes was amplified from genomic DNA by a multiplex PCR assay. On the Illumina HiSeq System, the amplified TCR beta libraries were sequenced as 87-base-pair reads. In the original analysis: A later analysis tallied about 77 million unique TCR beta chains across the 660 or so repertoires, and around 10 million of those chains were shared by two or more donors. A nearest-neighbor algorithm error-corrected the raw reads and collapsed the reads into unique sequences, merging closely related sequences to remove PCR and sequencing errors. To assign V, D and J gene segments, CDR3 sequences were aligned to IMGT reference sequences. Each retained sequence needed at least a six-nucleotide match to both a V gene segment and a J gene segment. A rearrangement was called productive if the CDR3 had no stop codons and remained in frame with V and J, and every other rearrangement was called non-productive. Following IMGT convention, CDR3 was defined as the stretch from the second conserved V-encoded cysteine to the conserved J-encoded phenylalanine. The earlier analysis of about 640 of the donors excluded any sequence lacking an unambiguous match to a single V gene segment. In an earlier analysis of roughly 500 of the donors, V segments were called functional above 56.7% productive rearrangements and were called segregating when the between-donor standard deviation exceeded 5%. A statistical classification framework was built to diagnose cytomegalovirus status from the catalog of TCR beta chain sequences. A later analysis assigned V and J genes by comparing TCR nucleotide sequences with IMGT/GENE-DB human TR gene sequences. In a later analysis, CDR3 sequences and most-parsimonious VDJ recombination scenarios were assigned using the TCRdist pipeline. In a later analysis, each TCR beta chain was defined by its CDR3 amino acid sequence together with its V-gene family, and reads without a unique V-gene family were excluded. In a later analysis, around 650 highly shared, low-generation-probability nucleotide sequences were removed to address suspected cross-contamination and a sequencing artifact. A later analysis calculated a clonal expansion index for each public chain from normalized within-repertoire ranks of inferred template counts. A later analysis computed generation probabilities with a VDJ recombination model fitted to out-of-frame rearrangements, and checked the results against IGoR. In a later analysis, hypergeometric tests were used to score TCR-TCR, TCR-HLA and TCR-CMV co-occurrence, with a repertoire-size bias correction applied to TCR pairs. To estimate false discovery rates, a later analysis permuted the HLA or CMV assignments 20 times. In a later analysis, co-occurring TCRs were grouped with DBSCAN, and TCRdist sequence similarity was added when clustering was performed within HLA-allele-positive subsets. Co-occurrence clustering excluded repertoires with fewer than 30,000 or more than 120,000 public chains, plus five with anomalous nucleotide sharing. TCRdb retrieved this table from immuneACCESS and kept in-frame rearrangements only. Not all clones are present; in checked studies, unresolved V genes account for under half, and no reason is known for the remainder. D and trimming were read from the DNA, whereas the V and J calls and clone size are those reported in that table. The sample has under 200,000 clones on record, around 68% of them singletons. The ten largest clones take up approximately 1.5% of the sample.

The cohort was made up of approximately 670 healthy bone marrow donors. All cohort members were sampled while nominally healthy, although unrecorded immune exposures were likely present. The donor was CMV seronegative and was included in the group of over 300 seronegative cohort members. A peripheral blood sample was collected from each donor, and TCR beta sequencing was performed on peripheral blood mononuclear cells. The Qiagen DNeasy Blood Extraction Kit was used to extract genomic DNA from the blood cell samples. This specimen comes from a study of cytomegalovirus exposure and HLA in healthy donors (TCRdb year 2017). Background on the whole study: An earlier analysis of a few hundred of the donors reported about 280 Gb of sequence data and 90 million to 120 million unique TCR beta sequences obtained from about 179 million T cells. Roughly 300 gigabases of sequencing data and around 87 million unique TCR sequences were included in an early release covering several hundred HLA-typed donors. The genetic ancestry cluster associated with self-reported Caucasian donors included about 84% of the roughly 360 genotyped donors. The study aimed to test whether signatures of past pathogen exposure could be identified by cataloging public T cell receptors. The study profiled the T cell repertoires of more than 500 subjects by immunosequencing and related them to cytomegalovirus serostatus. Along with the approximately 650-subject first cohort, a separate validation cohort of over a hundred different subjects was used. High-throughput TCR immunosequencing, statistical association of individual TCRs with disease status, and machine learning were combined to predict cytomegalovirus infection status. To study patterns of TCR occurrence, a later analysis re-analyzed previously published TCR beta repertoires from around 660 donors and added high-resolution HLA genotyping. The later analysis used no new phenotypic data to find candidate immune exposures, relying instead on TCR beta sequences and their occurrence across donors. In an earlier analysis of around 540 of the donors, high-throughput TCR beta sequencing was used to judge whether each TCR beta V gene segment behaved as functional or pseudogenic. Donor age, sex, ethnicity and CMV serostatus were compiled together with the repertoire data. A later genetic analysis used genome-wide SNP genotypes for about 60% of the roughly 700 donors, treating that subset as a discovery cohort. All discovery cohort repertoires had been generated on a single sequencing platform. Class I and class II HLA loci were covered by the typing at four-digit resolution. Typing coverage varied by locus: about 620-640 donors for A, B, C, DRB1 and DQB1; roughly 560 for DQA1; more than 600 for DPA1; approximately 450 for DPB1. Roughly 5 DR-DQ haplotypes were handled as single units for association and clustering, since linkage in the cohort was strong. Across 300 to 500 genotyped donors of the cohort, an average of approximately 240,000 unique TCR beta nucleotide sequences per donor were sequenced, and 15% to 20% of those sequences were non-productive.

From its cysteine to its phenylalanine, the CDR3 spans 14 amino acids. Only the CDR3 DNA is retained, 42 bases long and in frame from the first base. V is pared back by 2 bases and J by 8 bases, with 12 bases lying between the germline termini. Based on the germline V gene, the CDR1 and CDR2 sequences are MNHEY and SVGAGI. Results and caveats for the whole study, not just this receptor: The authors suggested that the approach could potentially be generalized to other disease states and immunological phenotypes. According to a later analysis, parvovirus B19, influenza, CMV and Epstein-Barr virus appeared linked to several top co-occurrence clusters. A later genetic analysis associated a missense DCLRE1C variant with V-gene and J-gene trimming of TCR beta chains, and an independent cohort replicated the association. In a later analysis, HLA-associated TCR beta chains showed more clonal expansion and lower generation probabilities than non-associated chains that were equally common. A cluster of highly shared sequence variants was judged likely to be a technical artifact of the sequencing pipeline. A later analysis found that TCR association rates varied across HLA loci, with DRB1 alleles showing the most associated TCRs and HLA-C alleles the fewest. Presence/absence analyses assumed roughly uniform sequencing depth across donors, an assumption that may not hold. A later genetic analysis reported fewer N-insertions in productive TCRs among donors in an Asian-associated ancestry cluster than the roughly 720-donor mean. Only TCR beta chains were sequenced in this cohort, and the absence of alpha or paired-chain data limited detectable features. A total of about 180 TCR beta chains were listed by the study as associated with cytomegalovirus. Strong co-occurrence of HLA alleles, especially DR and DQ, made assigning TCR associations to individual alleles difficult. Roughly 15 rarely observed V segments, including chromosome 9 orphons, were excluded from the earlier analysis of some 590 of the donors because counts were too low. A few of the identified cytomegalovirus-associated TCR beta chains were confirmed in vitro to be specific for cytomegalovirus antigens. Some IMGT-functional V segments, including TRBV6-2 and TRBV6-3, could not be told apart with the 87-base-pair reads, so those segments were excluded. The only immune exposure information available for the cohort was CMV serostatus. An earlier analysis of some 560 of the donors showed that most TCR beta V segments appeared in productive rearrangements either about 87% or about 30% of the time, which broadly matched IMGT annotations. In a later analysis, around 17,000 TCR beta sequences were associated with specific HLA alleles at a false discovery rate of 0.05. Because HLA typing was missing for some donors at each locus, association tests included only the typed subset. Linkage disequilibrium might explain the correlated functional status among segregating V segments, but an unknown experimental factor could not be ruled out. A further reported finding was that TCR beta sequences accurately predicted the HLA-A and HLA-B alleles for most subjects in the first cohort. In a later analysis, most CMV-associated TCR beta chains were found to appear HLA-restricted, with HLA associations seemingly driven largely by CMV exposure. Cytomegalovirus status was reported to be diagnosed by the classifier with high specificity and sensitivity in both the original and validation cohorts. Most TCR sequences were observed very rarely across donors, whereas some public TCRs were present in many individuals.

The receptor comes from a man between 50 and 59 years old in good health and CMV-seronegative. The V gene is TRBV6-5 and the J gene is TRBJ2-2; the D gene remains uncertain. The material sequenced was PBMCs. The CDR3 is CASSYRSLSGELFF. The nucleotide sequence reads TGTGCCAGCAGTTACCGCAGTTTATCTGGGGAGCTGTTTTTT.